These T cell receptor beta chains were read from a single sample in a study of blood T cells in healthy people across ages. From the 5' RACE reads, TCRdb called clonotypes with MiXCR, one entry per CDR3 protein. The table lists about 1,500,000 distinct CDR3 sequences, roughly 27% of them singletons. Specimen: blood. The receptor source for this set is a young woman in good health. Each CDR3 is given without its conserved first and last residue. The size of a clone is reported for some rows only, either as once, few or many, or as a class for expanded clones.

TRBV7-9,many,TRBJ1-1,ASSRGENTEAF
TRBV27,-,TRBJ2-3,ASSFERGVTDTQY
TRBV5-1,-,TRBJ1-2,ASSLETGGDGYT
TRBV5-1,-,TRBJ1-1,ASSFRDSNTEAF
TRBV10-2,-,TRBJ2-1,ASSPGLAGVGSQF
TRBV30,-,TRBJ2-1,AGRDRVYNEQF
TRBV5-5,many,TRBJ2-7,ASSSGRSYYEQY
TRBV7-2,many,TRBJ2-5,ASSFLAGQETQY
TRBV20-1,many,TRBJ2-7,SARVRYEQY
TRBV5-6,many,TRBJ2-1,ASSFLSNEQF
TRBV7-2,-,TRBJ2-3,ASSSGFRADTQY
TRBV2,-,TRBJ2-1,ASIEQRGEQF
TRBV20-1,-,TRBJ1-1,SARMGGVNTEAF
TRBV3-1,-,TRBJ2-7,ASSLGTTFWEQY
TRBV14,-,TRBJ2-7,ASSQLNFPGVEQY
TRBV5-1,-,TRBJ1-6,ASSLGGVAYNSPLH
TRBV5-1,few,TRBJ2-3,ASSTFPGTDTQY
TRBV7-2,-,TRBJ2-1,ASSFPGLLGNEQF
TRBV7-9,many,TRBJ2-5,ASSLGFGTEETQY
TRBV7-2,once,TRBJ2-2,ASSLQGRGTGELF
TRBV13,-,TRBJ2-1,ASSPSRGHEQF
TRBV10-3,-,TRBJ2-1,ASSQDGRQGAHNEQF
TRBV20-1,many,TRBJ2-5,SAYTWETQY
TRBV12-3/TRBV12-4,-,TRBJ1-2,ANRRGNSVYGYT
TRBV10-3,few,TRBJ2-1,AISGAIGRGEQF
TRBV9,many,TRBJ2-1,ASSVPGTQQEQF
TRBV12-3/TRBV12-4,many,TRBJ2-7,ASTTSPIAGGPGVEQY
TRBV13,-,TRBJ2-1,ASSPRGLAGFYGEQF
TRBV19,once,TRBJ1-5,ACGQPQH
TRBV15,-,TRBJ1-2,ATSRAGQGADYGYT
TRBV24-1,-,TRBJ2-3,ATSDFDEKKSADTQY
TRBV6-1,few,TRBJ1-2,ASSERDRYGYT
TRBV2,-,TRBJ2-7,ASSGPGQAHEQY
TRBV20-1,many,TRBJ2-1,SAPRTGANEQF
TRBV29-1,many,TRBJ2-1,SVGPQGPRSYNEQF
TRBV25-1,-,TRBJ2-7,ASSDSGTNYEQY
TRBV20-1,few,TRBJ2-3,SAGGSTASTDTQY
TRBV29-1,many,TRBJ2-1,SVEEPSEFYNEQF
TRBV27,many,TRBJ2-5,ASKTQETQY
TRBV5-1,few,TRBJ2-5,AGSLETARGAQY
TRBV27,-,TRBJ2-7,ASSLSVSGEQY
TRBV7-9,many,TRBJ2-1,ASSHPSDNEQF
TRBV5-6,few,TRBJ2-1,ASSPVFGRGEQF
TRBV29-1,-,TRBJ1-2,SVGMSGARGYT
TRBV20-1,few,TRBJ1-6,SASSGTGGSPLH
TRBV30,few,TRBJ1-6,AWSPSILGSPLH
TRBV12-3/TRBV12-4,few,TRBJ2-5,AIRRLAGARGRETQY
TRBV6-6,-,TRBJ2-5,ASSNQAGDRGTQY
TRBV4-1,-,-,ASSQSQGAWDEQY
TRBV29-1,once,TRBJ2-1,SVGPGRAGENEQF
TRBV5-1,few,TRBJ1-1,ASSLVVQKNTEAF
TRBV7-2,few,TRBJ2-7,ASSLSDLGGYEQY
TRBV27,once,TRBJ1-2,ASSGGPFGGYT
TRBV2,-,TRBJ2-7,TSSERDNSYEQY
TRBV20-1,once,TRBJ2-1,SAKAWRAGYNEQF
TRBV18,few,TRBJ2-5,ASSPPAGGRAETQY